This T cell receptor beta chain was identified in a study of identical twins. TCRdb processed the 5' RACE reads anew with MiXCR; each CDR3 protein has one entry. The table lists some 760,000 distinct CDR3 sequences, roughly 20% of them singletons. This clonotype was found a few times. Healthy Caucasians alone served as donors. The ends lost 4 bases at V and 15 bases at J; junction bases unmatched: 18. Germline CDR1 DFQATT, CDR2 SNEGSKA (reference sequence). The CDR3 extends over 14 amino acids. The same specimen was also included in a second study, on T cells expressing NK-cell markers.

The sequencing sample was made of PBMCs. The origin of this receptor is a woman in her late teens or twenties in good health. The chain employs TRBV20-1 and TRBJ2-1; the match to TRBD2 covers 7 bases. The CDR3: CSAIVGTIDSGRFF. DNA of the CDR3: TGCAGTGCTATCGTGGGGACTATCGATTCGGGTCGGTTCTTC.